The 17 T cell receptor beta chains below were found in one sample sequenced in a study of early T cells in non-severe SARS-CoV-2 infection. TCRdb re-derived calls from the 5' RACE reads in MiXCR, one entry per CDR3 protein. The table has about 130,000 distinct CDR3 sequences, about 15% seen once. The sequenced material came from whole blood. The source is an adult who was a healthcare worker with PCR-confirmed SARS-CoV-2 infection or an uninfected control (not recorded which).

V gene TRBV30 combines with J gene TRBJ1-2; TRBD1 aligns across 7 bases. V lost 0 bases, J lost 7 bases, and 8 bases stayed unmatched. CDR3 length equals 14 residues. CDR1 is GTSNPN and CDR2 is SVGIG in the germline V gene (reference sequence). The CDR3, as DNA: TGTGCCTGGAGTGTCCTTAGACAGGGTTTTGGCTACACCTTC. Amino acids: CAWSVLRQGFGYTF.

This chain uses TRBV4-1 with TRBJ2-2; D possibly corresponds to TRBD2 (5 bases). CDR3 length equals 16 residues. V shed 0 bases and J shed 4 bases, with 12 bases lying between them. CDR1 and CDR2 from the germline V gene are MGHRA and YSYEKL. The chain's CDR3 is CASSQDGLSSTGELFF. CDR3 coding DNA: TGCGCCAGCAGCCAAGATGGACTCTCAAGCACCGGGGAGCTGTTTTTT.

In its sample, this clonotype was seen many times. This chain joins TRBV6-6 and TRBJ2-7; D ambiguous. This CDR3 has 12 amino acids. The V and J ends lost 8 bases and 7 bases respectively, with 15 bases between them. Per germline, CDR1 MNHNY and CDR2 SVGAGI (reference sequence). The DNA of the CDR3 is TGTGCCAGCGCCCTGCGGTTGATGGAGCAGTACTTC. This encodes CASALRLMEQYF.

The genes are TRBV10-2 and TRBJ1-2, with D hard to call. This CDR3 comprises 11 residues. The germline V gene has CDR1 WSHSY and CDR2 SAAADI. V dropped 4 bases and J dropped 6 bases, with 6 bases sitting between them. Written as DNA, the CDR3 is TGCGCCAGCAGTGGAGAACATGGCTACACCTTC. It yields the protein CASSGEHGYTF.

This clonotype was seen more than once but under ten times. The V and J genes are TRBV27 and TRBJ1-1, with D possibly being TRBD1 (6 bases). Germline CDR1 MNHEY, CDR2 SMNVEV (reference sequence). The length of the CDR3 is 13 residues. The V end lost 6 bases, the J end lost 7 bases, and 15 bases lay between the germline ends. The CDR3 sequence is CASRGLGGHEAFF. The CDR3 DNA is TGTGCCAGCAGGGGACTGGGGGGACATGAAGCTTTCTTT.

The CDR3 coding sequence is TGTGCCAGCAGTGTCGGGAATATCGGGGGGACCCAGTACTTC. Translating gives CASSVGNIGGTQYF. The chain carries TRBV25-1 and TRBJ2-5; D is possibly TRBD2 (6 bases). Germline CDR1 reads MGHDK; CDR2 reads SYGVNS. V shed 4 bases and J shed 7 bases, with 16 bases lying between them. CDR3 length: 14 residues.

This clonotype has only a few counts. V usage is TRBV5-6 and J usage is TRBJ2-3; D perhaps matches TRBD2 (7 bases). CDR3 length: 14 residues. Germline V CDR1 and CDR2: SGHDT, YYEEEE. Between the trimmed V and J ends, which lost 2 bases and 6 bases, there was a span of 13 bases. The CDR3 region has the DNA TGTGCCAGCAGCTTCAAAGGGGGGGCCGATACGCAGTATTTT. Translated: CASSFKGGADTQYF.

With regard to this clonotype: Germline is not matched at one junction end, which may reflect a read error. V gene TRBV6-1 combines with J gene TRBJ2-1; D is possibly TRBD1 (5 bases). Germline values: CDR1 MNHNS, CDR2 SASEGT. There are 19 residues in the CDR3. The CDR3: CDSSEAGSYWGSSYNEQSF. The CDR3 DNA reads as TGTGACAGCAGTGAAGCCGGATCTTATTGGGGCAGCTCCTACAATGAGCAGTCCTTC.

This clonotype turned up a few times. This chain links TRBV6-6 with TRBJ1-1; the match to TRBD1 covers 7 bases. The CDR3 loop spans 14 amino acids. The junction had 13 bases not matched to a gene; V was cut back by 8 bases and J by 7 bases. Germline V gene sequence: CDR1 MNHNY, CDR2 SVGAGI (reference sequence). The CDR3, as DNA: TGTGCCAGCGTGGGACAGAGGGCACTCCTTGAAGCTTTCTTT. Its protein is CASVGQRALLEAFF.

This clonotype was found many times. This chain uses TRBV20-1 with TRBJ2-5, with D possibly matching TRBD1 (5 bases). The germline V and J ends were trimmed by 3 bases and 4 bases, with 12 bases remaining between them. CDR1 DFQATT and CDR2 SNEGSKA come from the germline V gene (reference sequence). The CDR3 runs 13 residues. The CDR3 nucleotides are TGCAGTGCTAGGGGGCTGGTACGAGAGACCCAGTACTTC. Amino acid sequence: CSARGLVRETQYF.

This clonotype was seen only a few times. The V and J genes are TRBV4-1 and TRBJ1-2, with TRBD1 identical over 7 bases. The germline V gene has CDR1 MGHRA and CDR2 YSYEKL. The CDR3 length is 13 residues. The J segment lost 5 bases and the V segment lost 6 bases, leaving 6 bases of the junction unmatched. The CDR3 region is CASRSTGVYGYTF. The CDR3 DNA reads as TGCGCCAGCAGATCCACAGGGGTTTATGGCTACACCTTC.

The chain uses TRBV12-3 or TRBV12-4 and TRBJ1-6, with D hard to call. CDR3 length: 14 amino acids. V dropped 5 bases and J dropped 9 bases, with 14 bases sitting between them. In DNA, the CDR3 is TGTGCCAGCAGTCACACTTCAGGTGGTTCACCCCTCCACTTT. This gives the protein CASSHTSGGSPLHF.

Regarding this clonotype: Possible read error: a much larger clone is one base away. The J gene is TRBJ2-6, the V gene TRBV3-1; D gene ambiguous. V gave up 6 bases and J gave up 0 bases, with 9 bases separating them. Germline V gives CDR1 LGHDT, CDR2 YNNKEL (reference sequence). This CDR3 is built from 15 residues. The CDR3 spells CASRSFSSGANVLTF. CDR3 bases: TGTGCCAGCAGGTCTTTTAGCTCTGGGGCCAACGTCCTGACTTTC.

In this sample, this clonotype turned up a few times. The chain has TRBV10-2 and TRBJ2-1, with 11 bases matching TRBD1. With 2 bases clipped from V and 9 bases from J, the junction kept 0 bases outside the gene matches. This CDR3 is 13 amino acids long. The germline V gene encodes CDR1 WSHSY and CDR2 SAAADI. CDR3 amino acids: CASSEGTGGEQFF. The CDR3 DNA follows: TGCGCCAGCAGTGAGGGGACAGGGGGTGAGCAGTTCTTC.

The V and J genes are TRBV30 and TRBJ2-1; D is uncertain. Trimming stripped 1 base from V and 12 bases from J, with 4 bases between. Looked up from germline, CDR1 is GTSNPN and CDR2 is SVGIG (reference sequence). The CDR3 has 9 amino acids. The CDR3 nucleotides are TGTGCCTGGAGTGGACTGCAGTTCTTC. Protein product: CAWSGLQFF.

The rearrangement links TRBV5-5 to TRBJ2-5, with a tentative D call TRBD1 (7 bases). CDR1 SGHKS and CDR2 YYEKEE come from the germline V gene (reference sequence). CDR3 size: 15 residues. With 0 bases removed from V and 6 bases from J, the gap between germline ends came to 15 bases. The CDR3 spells CASSLANPGGKTQYF. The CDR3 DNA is TGTGCCAGCAGCTTGGCCAACCCAGGGGGGAAGACCCAGTACTTC.

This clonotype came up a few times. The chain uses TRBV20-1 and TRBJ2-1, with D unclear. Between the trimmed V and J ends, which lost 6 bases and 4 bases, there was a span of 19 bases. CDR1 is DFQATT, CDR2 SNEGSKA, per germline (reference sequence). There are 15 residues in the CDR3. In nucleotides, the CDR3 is TGCAGTGCCACCGGACCCGGTCGGAGATACAATGAGCAGTTCTTC. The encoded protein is CSATGPGRRYNEQFF.